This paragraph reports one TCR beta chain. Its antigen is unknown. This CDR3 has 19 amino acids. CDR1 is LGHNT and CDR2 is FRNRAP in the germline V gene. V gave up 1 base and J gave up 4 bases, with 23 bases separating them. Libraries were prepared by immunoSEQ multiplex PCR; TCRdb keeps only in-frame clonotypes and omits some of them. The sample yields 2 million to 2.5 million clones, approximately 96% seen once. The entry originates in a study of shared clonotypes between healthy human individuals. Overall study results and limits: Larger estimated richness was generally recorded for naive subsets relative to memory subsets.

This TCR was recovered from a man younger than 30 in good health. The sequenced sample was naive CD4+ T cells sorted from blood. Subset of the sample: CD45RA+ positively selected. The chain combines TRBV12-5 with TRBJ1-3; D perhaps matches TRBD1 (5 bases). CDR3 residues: CASGLAPGPKVPPGNTIYF. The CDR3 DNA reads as TGTGCTAGTGGTTTGGCCCCGGGACCTAAGGTTCCTCCCGGAAACACCATATATTTT.